These 14 T cell receptor beta chains share one sample of origin, sequenced in a study of OX40 agonist ivuxolimab in advanced cancers. Generated by immunoSEQ multiplex PCR, the TCRdb table keeps only in-frame clones and is missing some. The sample shows 48,000 or so clones, roughly three quarters of them seen only once. The material was CD4+ or CD8+ T cells sorted from blood, obtained in a trial of the OX40 agonist ivuxolimab. These receptors all come from an adult with an advanced solid tumor such as melanoma, head and neck, liver or kidney cancer.

The chain combines TRBV5-6 with TRBJ2-7; no clear D. CDR1 SGHDT and CDR2 YYEEEE come from the germline V gene. The CDR3 is 13 amino acids. Trimming took off 0 bases at V and 5 bases at J, with 9 bases between the two ends. The CDR3 DNA is TGTGCCAGCAGCTTGGTTCTGGCCGACGAGCAGTACTTC. It translates to CASSLVLADEQYF.

This clone ranks as medium-sized. The J gene is TRBJ1-2, the V gene TRBV5-1; a weak D match, TRBD1 (6 bases). The V gene lost 0 bases and the J gene lost 1 base, with 7 bases spanning the gap. Germline CDR1 and CDR2: SGHRS and YFSETQ. The CDR3 has 14 amino acids. CDR3 region: CASSLVQGNYGYTF. The CDR3 DNA sequence: TGCGCCAGCAGCTTGGTACAGGGTAACTATGGCTACACCTTC.

This clone was seen only a few times. This chain uses TRBV7-9 with TRBJ2-3, with 7 bases aligning to TRBD2. V lost 5 bases and J lost 6; bases outside the gene matches: 14. CDR3 length: 16 amino acids. The germline V gene encodes CDR1 SEHNR and CDR2 FQNEAQ (reference sequence). The CDR3 reads CASSPLMVGAGDTQYF. The CDR3 coding sequence is TGTGCCAGCAGCCCCCTGATGGTCGGAGCGGGGGATACGCAGTATTTT. The variable domain in full, with the rest retrieved from reference TRBV7-9 and TRBJ2-3, is DTGVSQNPRHKITKRGQNVTFRCDPISEHNRLYWYRQTLGQGPEFLTYFQNEAQLEKSRLLSDRFSAERPKGSFSTLEIQRTEQGDSAMYLCASSPLMVGAGDTQYFGPGTRLTVL.

The chain joins TRBV11-3 to TRBJ2-7; D not resolved. The CDR3 is 12 residues long. Germline CDR1 SGHNT, CDR2 YENEEA. Trimming removed 5 bases at V and 5 bases at J, with 10 bases between. The CDR3 loop is CASSLHVDEQYF. The CDR3 DNA is TGTGCCAGCAGCCTACACGTTGACGAGCAGTACTTC.

This clone was picked up one time. V gene TRBV7-9 combines with J gene TRBJ1-3, with D hard to call. The germline gives CDR1 SEHNR, CDR2 FQNEAQ (reference sequence). V lost 5 bases to trimming and J lost 0 bases, with 11 bases between them. The CDR3 totals 15 residues. CDR3: CASSPEDYSGNTIYF. CDR3 DNA: TGTGCCAGCAGCCCCGAGGACTACTCTGGAAACACCATATATTTT.

The chain carries TRBV9 and TRBJ2-5, with 8 nucleotides matching TRBD2. From germline, CDR1 is SGDLS and CDR2 YYNGEE. The CDR3 is 14 amino acids. The J segment lost 4 bases and the V segment lost 0 bases, leaving 2 bases of the junction unmatched. The CDR3 nucleotides read TGTGCCAGCAGCGTAGGCCTAGCGGGAGAGACCCAGTACTTC. Residues: CASSVGLAGETQYF.

The chain carries TRBV7-9 and TRBJ2-6; TRBD1 agrees at 8 bases. The germline V gene has CDR1 SEHNR and CDR2 FQNEAQ (reference sequence). This CDR3 region has 18 residues. J was trimmed by 0 bases and V by 1 base; bases with no gene match: 5. As DNA, the CDR3 is TGTGCCAGCAGCTTAGGGGCAGGGGGCGCCTCTGGGGCCAACGTCCTGACTTTC. Its translation is CASSLGAGGASGANVLTF. The whole variable domain, filled in from reference TRBV7-9 and TRBJ2-6, reads DTGVSQNPRHKITKRGQNVTFRCDPISEHNRLYWYRQTLGQGPEFLTYFQNEAQLEKSRLLSDRFSAERPKGSFSTLEIQRTEQGDSAMYLCASSLGAGGASGANVLTFGAGSRLTVL.

This chain uses TRBV11-3 with TRBJ2-2; D unclear. Germline CDR1 reads SGHNT; CDR2 reads YENEEA. This CDR3 region has 13 residues. The V end was cut by 6 bases, the J end by 7 bases, with 12 bases between. CDR3 loop: CASRAIVGGELFF. CDR3 in DNA: TGTGCCAGCAGAGCCATAGTGGGCGGGGAGCTGTTTTTT.

The CDR3, as DNA: TGCGCCAGCAGCCCCTCGGGGGCTCGGGAGCAGTTCTTC. Translation: CASSPSGAREQFF. This chain connects TRBV4-1 to TRBJ2-1; tentatively, D is TRBD1 or TRBD2 (6 bases each). V lost 4 bases, J lost 10 bases, and 14 bases lay in between. This CDR3 contains 13 residues. Germline lookup yields CDR1 MGHRA and CDR2 YSYEKL.

The chain uses TRBV2 and TRBJ2-7, with 8 bases lining up with TRBD2. CDR1 is SNHLY, CDR2 FYNNEI, per germline. CDR3 length: 13 residues. V shed 6 bases, J shed 6 bases, and the junction held 7 bases outside the gene matches. The CDR3 reads CASRLGLAGEQYF. The CDR3 DNA sequence: TGTGCCAGCAGACTCGGACTAGCAGGCGAGCAGTACTTC.

This rearrangement joins TRBV19 to TRBJ1-4; 9 nucleotides agree with TRBD1. The CDR3 extends over 15 amino acids. Trimming at V came to 3 bases and at J to 10 bases, leaving 9 bases not matched to a gene. Looked up from germline, CDR1 is LNHDA and CDR2 is SQIVND (reference sequence). The CDR3 nucleotides are TGTGCCAGTAGTATGCCCGGGACAGGGCGTGGAAAACTGTTTTTT. Protein product: CASSMPGTGRGKLFF.

In regard to this clone: An end of the junction does not agree with germline; a read error may underlie this. The gene calls are TRBV5-1 and TRBJ1-5; 9 bases are a match to TRBD1. The CDR3 sequence is 15 residues long. Germline CDR1 SGHRS, CDR2 YFSETQ. The CDR3 loop reads CASSIGTGSGQPQHF. Here the CDR3 DNA reads TGTGCCAGCAGTATCGGGACAGGGAGTGGTCAGCCCCAGCATTTT. Combining the CDR3 with reference TRBV5-1 and TRBJ1-5 gives the whole variable domain KAGVTQTPRYLIKTRGQQVTLSCSPISGHRSVSWYQQTPGQGLQFLFEYFSETQRNKGNFPGRFSGRQFSNSRSEMNVSTLELGDSALYLCASSIGTGSGQPQHFGDGTRLSIL.

The chain joins TRBV5-8 to TRBJ2-7; D unclear. This CDR3 is 11 amino acids long. Germline CDR1 reads SGHTS; CDR2 reads YDEGEE. Trimming removed 0 bases from V and 7 bases from J, with 5 bases in between. This CDR3 is CASSLETEQYF. In nucleotides, the CDR3 is TGTGCCAGCAGCTTGGAAACAGAGCAGTACTTC.

The chain joins TRBV4-1 to TRBJ2-3; the D gene is possibly TRBD2 (6 bases). The ends were cut back, 3 bases at V and 0 bases at J, with 7 bases in the middle. CDR3 length equals 14 residues. CDR1 and CDR2 from the germline V gene are MGHRA and YSYEKL. CDR3 nucleotides: TGCGCCAGCAGCCAGGGGAGGAGCACAGATACGCAGTATTTT. Its translation: CASSQGRSTDTQYF.